Listed below are T cell receptor beta chains from one sample, sequenced in a study of human T cells and chemical hapten exposure. TCRdb called the RACE reads again in MiXCR, with one record for every CDR3 protein. Of under 60,000 distinct CDR3 sequences listed, approximately 9.9% were seen once; the top ten hold 1.8%. Sequencing used whole blood, obtained in connection with sensitization to the hapten diphenylcyclopropenone (DPC). These receptors all stem from a middle-aged woman with alopecia areata. Some clones in this sample may be carry-over from other donors' samples. Each CDR3 is given with its conserved first and last residue. A D gene is named only where the DNA matches it firmly. Clone size is stated in some rows and not others, as once, few, many or a class when expanded.

d_gene	v_gene	j_gene	abundance	CDR3nt	CDR3aa
TRBD1	TRBV5-5	TRBJ2-7	few	TGTGCCAGCAGCAAAGAAGGGGGCGACGAGCAGTACTTC	CASSKEGGDEQYF
TRBD2	TRBV10-3	TRBJ2-1	.	TGTGCCATCAGTGAGGGTCTTAGCGGGAGCAATGAGCAGTTCTTC	CAISEGLSGSNEQFF
.	TRBV5-1	TRBJ2-2	few	TGCGCCAGCAGCGAGGGGACCGGGGAGCTGTTTTTT	CASSEGTGELFF
TRBD2	TRBV10-2	TRBJ2-3	many	TGCGCCAGCACTAGCGGGAGTGCAGATACGCAGTATTTT	CASTSGSADTQYF
.	TRBV28	TRBJ2-6	.	TGTGCCTCGATGACATCTGGGGCCAACGTCCTGACTTTC	CASMTSGANVLTF
.	TRBV7-7	TRBJ2-3	.	TGTGCCAGCAGCTTAGATGGCCAGGCTACGCAGTATTTT	CASSLDGQATQYF
.	TRBV11-2	TRBJ2-7	few	TGTGCCACCGGGACTTCATCCTACGAGCAGTACTTC	CATGTSSYEQYF
.	TRBV6-2/TRBV6-3	TRBJ2-1	many	TGTGCCAGCAGTTACTCGGTTACGGGGTACCACAATGAGCAGTTCTTC	CASSYSVTGYHNEQFF
.	TRBV9	TRBJ2-3	.	TGTGCCAGCAGCGCCGGGGGCGCTCGCACAGATACGCAGTATTTT	CASSAGGARTDTQYF
.	TRBV30	TRBJ2-7	.	TGTGCCTGGAGTGTAGGTGGCCACGAGCAGTACTTC	CAWSVGGHEQYF
.	TRBV7-9	TRBJ1-2	many	TGTGCCAGCAGCACACCCGTGGGTCAAGGCTACACCTTC	CASSTPVGQGYTF
TRBD1	TRBV7-9	TRBJ1-5	few	TGTGCCAGCAGCCCAGGGACAGGGCTTAGCAATCAGCCCCAGCATTTT	CASSPGTGLSNQPQHF
.	TRBV28	TRBJ2-7	.	TGTGCCAGCGGCCCCGGATACGAGCAGTACTTC	CASGPGYEQYF
.	TRBV7-9	TRBJ2-7	.	TGTGCCAGCAGCCCCCCCCGAACCTACGAGCAGTACTTC	CASSPPRTYEQYF
.	TRBV30	TRBJ1-1	few	TGTGCCTGGAGTGTAACGGGTATGATGAACACTGAAGCTTTCTTT	CAWSVTGMMNTEAFF
TRBD1	TRBV7-9	TRBJ1-2	many	TGTGCCAGCAGCTTAGGACGTGGCAGGGGGAAAGGCTACACCTTC	CASSLGRGRGKGYTF
.	TRBV7-2	TRBJ1-1	many	TGTGCCAGCAGCTTACGGGCCATGAACACTGAAGCTTTCTTT	CASSLRAMNTEAFF
.	TRBV6-6	TRBJ1-6	.	TGTGCCAGCAGTTACCTGTCGGCACCCCTCCACTTT	CASSYLSAPLHF
TRBD1	TRBV15	TRBJ2-7	many	TGTGCCACCAGCAGAGAGCACCCAGGACAGGCCTACGAGCAGTACTTC	CATSREHPGQAYEQYF
TRBD2	TRBV5-1	TRBJ2-1	.	TGCGCCAGCAGCTTGGTTGGGACTAGCGGAGCTTACAATGAGCAGTTCTTC	CASSLVGTSGAYNEQFF
.	TRBV30	TRBJ2-4	few	TGTGCCTGGAGTCCAGGGATAGGAAAAAACATTCAGTACTTC	CAWSPGIGKNIQYF
TRBD2	TRBV11-2	TRBJ2-5	.	TGTGCCAGCAGCCCCGGGACTAGCGGGGGGTTGCAAGAGACCCAGTACTTC	CASSPGTSGGLQETQYF
TRBD1	TRBV29-1	TRBJ1-1	.	TGCAGCGCCGAAACAGGGGCCAACACTGAAGCTTTCTTT	CSAETGANTEAFF
.	TRBV4-3	TRBJ1-5	many	TGCGCCAGCAGCCTTCGGACCCGACGGGGTCAGCCCCAGCATTTT	CASSLRTRRGQPQHF
.	TRBV20-1	TRBJ2-7	many	TGCAGTGCTAGAGCGTTAAATCCCTACGAGCAGTACTTC	CSARALNPYEQYF
.	TRBV6-5	TRBJ2-3	.	TGTGCCAGCAGTCAAGACGGGGCACGGACAGATACGCAGTATTTT	CASSQDGARTDTQYF
.	TRBV7-9	TRBJ2-5	few	TGTGCCAGCAGCTTTACCCCGCCTCAAGAGACCCAGTACTTC	CASSFTPPQETQYF
.	TRBV12-3/TRBV12-4	TRBJ1-2	few	TGTGCCAGCAGTTTTGGAGATCAAAACTATGGCTACACCTTC	CASSFGDQNYGYTF
.	TRBV20-1	TRBJ2-2	many	TGCAGTGCTAGGGGTTCCGGGGAGCTGTTTTTT	CSARGSGELFF
.	TRBV21-1	TRBJ2-6	.	TGTGCCAGCAGCAGCTTCAGGGATCCCGGGGCCAACGTCCTGACTTTC	CASSSFRDPGANVLTF
.	TRBV11-2	TRBJ1-2	many	TGTGCCAGCAGCTTGGGACTCGCCTATGGCTACACCTTC	CASSLGLAYGYTF
TRBD1	TRBV7-9	TRBJ2-3	few	TGTGCCAGCAGCCCGGACAGGGTTAGGGCCACAGATACGCAGTATTTT	CASSPDRVRATDTQYF